This T cell receptor (beta chain) was identified during a study of blood T cell repertoires in COVID-19. Study information: The United States, Italy and Spain provided the acute and convalescent COVID-19 samples. Sources were T cells, B-cell-depleted T cells, or PBMCs; the material itself was cDNA or gDNA.

The junction had 14 bases not matched to a gene; V was cut back by 6 bases and J by 4 bases. The V gene's germline CDR1 is SGHNT and CDR2 YENEEA. CDR3 length equals 16 residues. Original processing methods: Counts of nucleated cells, estimated from reference gene primer amplification, were obtained. Profiled with immunoSEQ multiplex PCR; TCRdb holds only in-frame clones, not every one. The DNA gave D and trimming, while V, J and clone size come from that table. Found here are 200,000 to 300,000 clones, approximately 88% of them singletons; the top ten hold approximately 2.5%. Participant-given clinical history determined each cohort assignment.

The V and J genes are TRBV11-3 and TRBJ1-1, with 7 bases aligning to TRBD1. This TCR came from a woman between 35 and 50 years old with acute COVID-19. Sequencing was done on a sample of PBMCs or T cells enriched from blood (not recorded which). The CDR3 spells CASRSKTGEVGTEAFF. CDR3 DNA: TGTGCCAGCAGGTCTAAAACAGGGGAAGTAGGCACTGAAGCTTTCTTT.